This TCR beta chain was recorded in a study of shared clonotypes between healthy human individuals. Study-level findings and limits: Researchers found naive subsets generally carried larger estimated richness than memory subsets.

The V end lost 2 bases, the J end lost 0 bases, and 9 bases lay between the germline ends. Germline CDR1 MDHEN, CDR2 SYDVKM. This CDR3 is 15 amino acids long. Worth noting for this clone: Its matching antigen is unknown.

The repertoire was sequenced with immunoSEQ multiplex PCR; TCRdb's copy has only in-frame clones and lacks some. The sample holds 2 million to 2.5 million clones, 85% to 95% seen once. This receptor was obtained from a man aged 18 to 35 in good health. Some clones in this sample may be carry-over from other donors' samples. The specimen sequenced was naive CD4+ T cells from PBMCs. The subset was: CD45RA+ positively selected. V and J are TRBV28 and TRBJ2-3; D gene ambiguous. The CDR3 DNA follows: TGTGCCAGCAGTTTAGCCGGTATGAGCACAGATACGCAGTATTTT. As protein: CASSLAGMSTDTQYF.